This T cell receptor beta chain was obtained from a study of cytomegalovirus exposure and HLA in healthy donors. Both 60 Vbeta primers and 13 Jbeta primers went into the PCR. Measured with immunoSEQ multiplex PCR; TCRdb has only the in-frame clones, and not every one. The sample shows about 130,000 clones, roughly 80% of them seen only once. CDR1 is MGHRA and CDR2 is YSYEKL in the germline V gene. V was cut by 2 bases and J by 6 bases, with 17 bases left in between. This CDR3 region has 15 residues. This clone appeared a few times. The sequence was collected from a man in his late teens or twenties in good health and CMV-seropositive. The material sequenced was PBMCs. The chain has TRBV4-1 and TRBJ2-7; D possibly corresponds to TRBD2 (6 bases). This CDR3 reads CASSQSPGLGIEQYF. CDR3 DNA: TGCGCCAGCAGCCAATCACCGGGACTGGGTATCGAGCAGTACTTC.